Each of the 15 T cell receptor beta chains below was sequenced from the same sample in a study of blood T cell repertoires in COVID-19. Sequenced by immunoSEQ multiplex PCR; TCRdb stores in-frame clones only, minus some. The sample comprises hundreds of thousands of clones, about 90% of which are singletons, and about 2.9% rests with the top ten. The source material was peripheral blood. The receptor set was obtained from a woman in her twenties or thirties with COVID-19, enrolled during active disease.

This sequence joins TRBV20-1 and TRBJ2-3; D is ambiguous. In germline, CDR1 is DFQATT, CDR2 SNEGSKA (reference sequence). The CDR3 runs 11 residues. V was clipped by 4 bases and J by 3 bases, with 5 bases between them. CDR3 protein: CSAIPTDTQYF. CDR3 DNA sequence: TGCAGTGCTATCCCGACAGATACGCAGTATTTT.

Only a few counts were recorded for this clone. The J gene is TRBJ2-1, the V gene TRBV4-1, with 9 bases matching TRBD2. The J segment lost 5 bases and the V segment lost 6 bases, leaving 11 bases of the junction unmatched. Germline CDR1 reads MGHRA; CDR2 reads YSYEKL. The CDR3 has 16 residues. The DNA for the CDR3 is TGCGCCAGCAGTACTTTTAGCGGGGGCCCAGACAATGAGCAGTTCTTC. It encodes CASSTFSGGPDNEQFF.

The CDR3 reads CASSPQGTLHYGYTF. CDR3 DNA sequence: TGTGCCAGCAGCCCACAGGGAACACTCCACTATGGCTACACCTTC. The chain is built from TRBV7-8 and TRBJ1-2; D is perhaps TRBD1 (6 bases). Trimming cost V 5 bases and J 3 bases, with 16 bases left between them. Germline values: CDR1 SGHVS, CDR2 FQNEAQ. This CDR3 region has 15 residues. The full variable domain, its missing parts supplied by reference TRBV7-8 and TRBJ1-2, is GAGVSQSPRYKVAKRGQDVALRCDPISGHVSLFWYQQALGQGPEFLTYFQNEAQLDKSGLPSDRFFAERPEGSVSTLKIQRTQQEDSAVYLCASSPQGTLHYGYTFGSGTRLTVV.

V is TRBV13 and J is TRBJ2-3, with D possibly TRBD2 on 6 matching bases. The CDR3 contains 17 residues. Trimming cost V 5 bases and J 5 bases, with 23 bases left between them. Germline assignment: CDR1 PRHDT and CDR2 FYEKMQ (reference sequence). CDR3 coding DNA: TGTGCCAGCAGCCCGACCCTCCCTAGCGCCAGGCGAGATACGCAGTATTTT. Translated, it gives CASSPTLPSARRDTQYF. The variable domain in full, with the rest retrieved from reference TRBV13 and TRBJ2-3, is AAGVIQSPRHLIKEKRETATLKCYPIPRHDTVYWYQQGPGQDPQFLISFYEKMQSDKGSIPDRFSAQQFSDYHSELNMSSLELGDSALYFCASSPTLPSARRDTQYFGPGTRLTVL.

V and J are TRBV9 and TRBJ2-1; 9 positions agree with TRBD2. The germline V gene has CDR1 SGDLS and CDR2 YYNGEE. V trimming: 4 bases; J trimming: 7 bases; junction bases outside the gene matches: 12. The CDR3 spans 16 residues. CDR3 sequence: CASSPQPGTSFNEQFF. In DNA, the CDR3 is TGTGCCAGCAGCCCGCAACCCGGGACTAGCTTTAATGAGCAGTTCTTC.

V gene TRBV7-6 combines with J gene TRBJ2-3; D not certain. This CDR3 is built from 14 residues. Germline lookup yields CDR1 SGHVS and CDR2 FNYEAQ. The ends were cut back, 0 bases at V and 2 bases at J, with 6 bases in the middle. CDR3 bases: TGTGCCAGCAGCTTAGCCAGGTACACAGATACGCAGTATTTT. Amino acids: CASSLARYTDTQYF.

The rearrangement uses TRBV28 and TRBJ1-3, with 11 bases lining up with TRBD1. In germline, CDR1 is MDHEN, CDR2 SYDVKM. CDR3 length: 18 amino acids. V shed 6 bases and J 3 bases; nucleotides not matched to a gene: 13. CDR3 sequence reads: CASRKNAWTGGGGNTIYF. The CDR3 region has the DNA TGTGCCAGCAGAAAAAATGCTTGGACAGGGGGCGGTGGAAACACCATATATTTT.

The chain links TRBV4-1 to TRBJ1-4; 9 bases align to TRBD1. The CDR3 runs to 14 residues. The germline CDR1 and CDR2 sequences are MGHRA and YSYEKL. The ends lost 1 base at V and 10 bases at J; junction bases unmatched: 4. The CDR3 sequence is CASSQGQGGGKLFF. CDR3 sequence (DNA): TGCGCCAGCAGCCAAGGACAGGGGGGGGGAAAACTGTTTTTT.

This chain's CDR3 is CASTLNGAQDREYF. In DNA, the CDR3 is TGTGCCAGCACCCTAAATGGGGCTCAGGACAGGGAGTACTTC. This chain connects TRBV11-2 to TRBJ2-5; 8 bases fit TRBD1. Trimming cost V 7 bases and J 12 bases; bases outside gene matches: 16. This CDR3 comprises 14 residues. CDR1 and CDR2 from the germline V gene are SGHAT and FQNNGV.

The genes are TRBV11-3 and TRBJ2-3; TRBD2 agrees at 9 bases. Per the germline V gene, CDR1 is SGHNT and CDR2 is YENEEA. V lost 4 bases to trimming and J lost 0 bases; unmatched junction nucleotides: 8. The CDR3 extends over 17 amino acids. The CDR3 sequence: CASSWNLAGFSTDTQYF. The CDR3 DNA reads as TGTGCCAGCAGCTGGAACCTAGCGGGGTTTAGCACAGATACGCAGTATTTT.

J is TRBJ1-1 and V is TRBV18; D gene unclear. This CDR3 region has 14 residues. V dropped 1 base and J dropped 1 base, with 7 bases sitting between them. CDR1 is KGHSH and CDR2 is LQKENI in the germline V gene. DNA for the CDR3: TGTGCCAGCTCACCACTAGCCCAGAACACTGAAGCTTTCTTT. Encoded protein: CASSPLAQNTEAFF.

The chain recombines TRBV6-1 with TRBJ1-3; tentative D call: TRBD1 (5 bases). The CDR3 has 14 residues. The V gene's germline CDR1 is MNHNS and CDR2 SASEGT. The germline V and J ends were trimmed by 2 bases and 1 base, with 6 bases remaining between them. The DNA for the CDR3 is TGTGCCAGCAGTGAACGACAGTCTGGAAACACCATATATTTT. Amino acid sequence: CASSERQSGNTIYF.

The chain joins TRBV5-4 to TRBJ2-1, with 12 bases fitting TRBD2. Germline assignment: CDR1 SGHNT and CDR2 YYREEE (reference sequence). V shed 4 bases, J shed 9 bases, and the junction held 11 bases outside the gene matches. The CDR3 spans 16 residues. DNA for the CDR3: TGTGCCAGCAGCAGTACACAATGGGGACTAGCGGGTGAGCAGTTCTTC. It yields the protein CASSSTQWGLAGEQFF.

This clone was counted a few times. The chain has TRBV2 and TRBJ2-7; weak D call: TRBD1 (6 bases). Deletions cut 6 bases from V and 5 bases from J, with 11 bases between. This CDR3 contains 12 residues. Germline V gene sequence: CDR1 SNHLY, CDR2 FYNNEI. The CDR3 loop is CASSEQGNEQYV. CDR3 sequence (DNA): TGTGCCAGCAGCGAACAGGGTAACGAGCAGTACGTC.

CDR3 in amino acids: CASSAGLVAEQFF. CDR3 DNA sequence: TGTGCCAGCAGCGCGGGACTAGTCGCTGAGCAGTTCTTC. The V call is TRBV7-8, the J call TRBJ2-1; TRBD2 agrees at 8 bases. J gave up 9 bases and V 5 bases, and 6 bases lay outside the gene matches. The CDR3 has 13 amino acids. Germline CDR1 and CDR2: SGHVS and FQNEAQ. The whole variable domain, remainder taken from reference TRBV7-8 and TRBJ2-1, is GAGVSQSPRYKVAKRGQDVALRCDPISGHVSLFWYQQALGQGPEFLTYFQNEAQLDKSGLPSDRFFAERPEGSVSTLKIQRTQQEDSAVYLCASSAGLVAEQFFGPGTRLTVL.